Listed below are T cell receptor beta chains from one sample, sequenced in a study of T cell responses to AZD1222 COVID-19 vaccine. Profiled with immunoSEQ multiplex PCR; TCRdb holds only in-frame clones, not every one. The data contain about 100,000 clones, approximately 88% of them seen just once; the ten biggest clones take up about 2.9%. The specimen was peripheral blood, collected on day 0 of AZD1222 vaccination. The receptors were gathered from an adult in good health. Each CDR3 is given with its conserved first and last residue. D genes are given only for firm matches. Clone size is shown for a subset of rows, as once, few, many or a class of expanded clone.

-,TRBV18,TRBJ1-5,-,13,CASSQGGDQPQHF,TGTGCCAGCTCACAGGGCGGAGATCAGCCCCAGCATTTT
TRBD1,TRBV10-1,TRBJ1-3,-,16,CASSESAGGHGNTIYF,TGCGCCAGCAGTGAATCGGCAGGGGGCCATGGAAACACCATATATTTT
-,TRBV5-1,TRBJ2-3,-,14,CASSSAAGTDTQYF,TGCGCCAGCAGTTCGGCCGCCGGCACAGATACGCAGTATTTT
TRBD1,TRBV3-1/TRBV3-2,TRBJ1-2,few,12,CASSQGQGGYTF,TGTGCCAGCAGCCAAGGACAGGGTGGCTACACCTTC
-,TRBV3-1/TRBV3-2,TRBJ2-1,-,15,CASSQKPGGNNEQFF,TGTGCCAGCAGCCAGAAACCTGGGGGAAACAATGAGCAGTTCTTC
-,TRBV10-3,TRBJ1-1,-,15,CAISAIIPRGTEAFF,TGTGCCATCTCCGCGATCATCCCAAGAGGCACTGAAGCTTTCTTT
-,TRBV9,TRBJ1-4,-,17,CASSVDSNILWDEKLFF,TGTGCCAGCAGCGTAGACTCGAACATCCTCTGGGATGAAAAACTGTTTTTT
TRBD2,TRBV9,TRBJ2-1,-,20,CASSPDRWASGRGSYNEQFF,TGTGCCAGCAGCCCCGACCGGTGGGCTAGCGGGAGGGGGTCCTACAATGAGCAGTTCTTC
TRBD2,TRBV19,TRBJ2-1,-,20,CASSPLALAAHTGQYNEQFF,TGTGCCAGTAGTCCCCTCGCACTAGCGGCACATACAGGTCAATACAATGAGCAGTTCTTC
TRBD1,TRBV5-1,TRBJ2-2,-,14,CASSLAGTARELFF,TGCGCCAGCAGCTTGGCCGGGACAGCTAGGGAGCTGTTTTTT
TRBD2,TRBV9,TRBJ2-1,-,14,CASSVESGGREQFF,TGTGCCAGCAGCGTAGAGTCGGGAGGGCGGGAGCAGTTCTTC
-,TRBV19,TRBJ1-1,-,15,CASSNSERRDTEAFF,TGTGCCAGTAGTAATTCCGAAAGGAGGGACACTGAAGCTTTCTTT
TRBD2,TRBV7-9,TRBJ2-1,-,16,CASSLGLAGKYNEQFF,TGTGCCAGCAGCTTAGGACTAGCGGGAAAGTACAATGAGCAGTTCTTC
-,TRBV5-5,TRBJ1-4,-,15,CASSFGPGRNEKLFF,-
-,TRBV30,TRBJ1-4,-,13,CAWRKDSDEKLFF,TGTGCCTGGAGGAAGGACAGCGATGAAAAACTGTTTTTT
TRBD1,TRBV7-6,TRBJ2-3,-,16,CASSSTGTGSTDTQYF,TGTGCCAGCAGCTCAACCGGGACAGGAAGCACAGATACGCAGTATTTT
TRBD1,TRBV11-2,TRBJ2-7,-,16,CASSPGGTGGTYEQYF,TGTGCCAGCAGCCCGGGAGGGACAGGGGGTACCTACGAGCAGTACTTC
TRBD1,TRBV7-2,TRBJ1-1,-,15,CASSALTGGITEAFF,TGTGCCAGCAGCGCCCTTACAGGGGGTATCACTGAAGCTTTCTTT
-,TRBV5-4,TRBJ2-2,-,16,CASSLATRRTTGELFF,TGTGCCAGCAGCTTGGCGACGAGGCGGACCACCGGGGAGCTGTTTTTT
-,TRBV6-4,TRBJ1-6,few,14,CASTGSPGNSPLHF,TGTGCCAGCACCGGAAGCCCGGGCAATTCACCCCTCCACTTT
TRBD2,TRBV30,TRBJ2-1,-,17,CAWMPGEGLVSYNEQFF,TGTGCCTGGATGCCTGGGGAGGGGTTAGTCTCCTACAATGAGCAGTTCTTC
TRBD2,TRBV7-9,TRBJ2-7,-,15,CASSLFRLAVTEQYF,TGTGCCAGCAGCTTATTCCGGCTAGCGGTTACTGAGCAGTACTTC
TRBD1,TRBV2,TRBJ1-1,-,14,CATDEYRGGTEAFF,TGTGCCACCGACGAATACAGGGGTGGTACTGAAGCTTTCTTT
-,TRBV7-6,TRBJ1-6,-,16,CASSLASGPYNSPLHF,TGTGCCAGCAGCTTAGCCTCTGGCCCCTATAATTCACCCCTCCACTTT
-,TRBV4-1,TRBJ1-2,once,15,CASSQDMAGLYGYTF,TGCGCCAGCAGCCAAGATATGGCAGGGCTTTATGGCTACACCTTC
-,TRBV7-9,TRBJ1-4,-,16,CASSLARAEGNEKLFF,TGTGCCAGCAGCTTAGCGCGGGCAGAGGGTAATGAAAAACTGTTTTTT
TRBD1,TRBV6-5,TRBJ1-4,once,14,CASSRGQGGEKLFF,TGTGCCAGCAGCCGGGGACAGGGAGGTGAAAAACTGTTTTTT
-,TRBV29-1,TRBJ2-1,-,12,CSVLGTDNEQFF,TGCAGCGTACTCGGGACCGACAATGAGCAGTTCTTC
-,TRBV21-1,TRBJ2-7,-,13,CASSSLKGYEQYF,TGTGCCAGCAGCTCCCTCAAGGGGTACGAGCAGTACTTC
TRBD2,TRBV6-6,TRBJ2-7,few,22,CASSRDQALEDTGGVYVYEQYF,TGTGCCAGCAGTCGGGACCAAGCTTTAGAAGATACGGGAGGGGTATACGTCTACGAGCAGTACTTC
-,TRBV20-1,TRBJ1-2,-,11,CSAREGRGYTF,TGCAGTGCTAGGGAAGGTCGGGGCTACACCTTC
-,TRBV7-8,TRBJ2-5,-,12,CASSLSLETQYF,TGTGCCAGCAGCTTATCGCTTGAGACCCAGTACTTC
-,TRBV6-1,TRBJ2-7,-,15,CASSEGAGDSYEQYF,TGTGCCAGCAGTGAAGGGGCAGGGGACTCCTACGAGCAGTACTTC
-,TRBV9,TRBJ1-3,-,16,CASSVFSRGPGNTIYF,TGTGCCAGCAGCGTTTTTTCTCGGGGGCCCGGAAACACCATATATTTT
TRBD1,TRBV6-5,TRBJ2-5,-,15,CASSYTTGGVETQYF,TGTGCCAGCAGTTACACGACAGGGGGCGTGGAGACCCAGTACTTC
-,TRBV7-9,TRBJ2-3,-,12,CASSLVASPQYF,TGTGCCAGCAGCTTAGTAGCAAGTCCGCAGTATTTT
TRBD1,TRBV19,TRBJ2-1,-,16,CASSIVGTGVRNEQFF,TGTGCCAGTAGTATCGTAGGGACAGGGGTTCGCAATGAGCAGTTCTTC
-,TRBV3-1/TRBV3-2,TRBJ2-3,-,16,CASSQVDSSSTDTQYF,TGTGCCAGCAGCCAAGTAGATTCCTCTAGCACAGATACGCAGTATTTT
TRBD2,TRBV2,TRBJ2-1,-,12,CASSEGKRGLFF,TGTGCCAGCAGTGAGGGGAAGCGGGGCTTGTTCTTC
TRBD2,TRBV3-1/TRBV3-2,TRBJ2-7,-,17,CASSPQTPLAETYEQYF,TGTGCCAGCAGCCCCCAGACACCCCTAGCGGAGACCTACGAGCAGTACTTC
-,TRBV30,TRBJ1-2,few,16,CAWRTSGWGKNYGYTF,TGTGCCTGGCGTACGTCCGGGTGGGGAAAAAACTATGGCTACACCTTC
-,TRBV7-9,TRBJ1-1,-,13,CASSLQPGLEAFF,TGTGCCAGCAGCTTACAGCCAGGACTAGAAGCTTTCTTT
-,TRBV28,TRBJ1-6,-,14,CASSPLMLSSPLHF,TGTGCCAGCAGTCCCCTGATGCTTTCTTCACCCCTCCACTTT
-,TRBV15,TRBJ2-7,-,14,CATSRTGVHYEQYF,TGTGCCACCAGCAGAACCGGGGTCCACTACGAGCAGTACTTC
-,TRBV7-9,TRBJ2-1,-,12,CASSLGTSEQFF,TGTGCCAGCAGCTTAGGGACAAGTGAGCAGTTCTTC